Below, 16 T cell receptor beta chains from the same sample are listed, as sequenced in a study of CD8 T cells in ankylosing spondylitis. Regarding the study as a whole: In ankylosing spondylitis blood, a motif of about 8 highly homologous TCR beta variants appeared characteristic.

Their specific antigens are unknown. TCRdb recomputed calls from the 5' RACE reads with MiXCR, one row per CDR3 protein. The table has around 440,000 distinct CDR3 sequences, over 15% seen once. Sequenced material: blood, either unsorted or a sorted T cell fraction (not recorded which). The source is a male donor with ankylosing spondylitis.

About this clonotype itself: Just one base apart from a much larger clone, this may be a read error. The chain uses TRBV7-2 and TRBJ2-2; D may be TRBD2 (5 bases). Germline values: CDR1 SGHTA, CDR2 FQGNSA. The CDR3 is 14 residues long. CDR3 coding DNA: TGTGCCAGCAGCTTAGAAGTGGGCACCGGGGAGCCGTTTTTT. As protein: CASSLEVGTGEPFF.

The chain links TRBV5-1 to TRBJ1-5; D possibly corresponds to TRBD1 (5 bases). V was pared by 4 bases and J by 4 bases, with 18 bases between. CDR3 length: 16 residues. The germline V gene has CDR1 SGHRS and CDR2 YFSETQ. The CDR3 nucleotides are TGCGCCAGCAGCCCCACGACGGGGGTGGAAAATCAGCCCCAGCATTTT. This codes for CASSPTTGVENQPQHF.

This clonotype was seen more than once but under ten times. The chain employs TRBV12-3 or TRBV12-4 and TRBJ2-1; D unresolved. V was trimmed by 0 bases and J by 9 bases, leaving 6 bases between them. The length of the CDR3 is 12 residues. The CDR3 DNA is TGTGCCAGCAGTTTAGCGCTAACTGAGCAGTTCTTC. Translating gives CASSLALTEQFF.

This clonotype was counted at least ten times. The rearrangement uses TRBV5-1 and TRBJ2-2; no definite D call. Germline CDR1 SGHRS, CDR2 YFSETQ. The V and J ends lost 6 bases and 0 bases respectively, with 6 bases between them. CDR3 length: 13 residues. The CDR3 DNA reads TGCGCCAGCACCTTACCGAACACCGGGGAGCTGTTTTTT. Encoded protein: CASTLPNTGELFF.

This clonotype was detected many times. V gene TRBV27 combines with J gene TRBJ2-5; TRBD1 or TRBD2 may be the D gene (5 bases each). The V end lost 2 bases, the J end lost 2 bases, and 21 bases lay between the germline ends. CDR1 MNHEY and CDR2 SMNVEV come from the germline V gene (reference sequence). The CDR3 covers 18 residues. The CDR3 region has the DNA TGTGCCAGCAGTTTAAGGGCTTTGGGGACCGGGGAACAAGAGACCCAGTACTTC. It specifies CASSLRALGTGEQETQYF.

The gene calls are TRBV3-1 and TRBJ2-7; 8 bases line up with TRBD1. CDR1 and CDR2 from the germline V gene are LGHDT and YNNKEL (reference sequence). The CDR3 is 14 amino acids. J gave up 1 base and V 6 bases, and 5 bases lay outside the gene matches. Here the CDR3 reads CASSYNRGSYEQYF. CDR3 bases: TGTGCCAGCAGTTATAACAGGGGGTCCTACGAGCAGTACTTC.

This clonotype has only a few counts. J is TRBJ2-1 and V is TRBV9, with 8 bases aligning to TRBD2. Looked up from germline, CDR1 is SGDLS and CDR2 is YYNGEE. The V segment lost 0 bases and the J segment 7 bases; nucleotides outside the gene matches: 9. The CDR3 sequence is 16 residues long. Here the CDR3 DNA reads TGTGCCAGCAGCGTAGCATGGCGGGGGGCTCTAAATGAGCAGTTCTTC. The encoded protein is CASSVAWRGALNEQFF. Full variable domain (remainder filled in from reference TRBV9 and TRBJ2-1): DSGVTQTPKHLITATGQRVTLRCSPRSGDLSVYWYQQSLDQGLQFLIQYYNGEERAKGNILERFSAQQFPDLHSELNLSSLELGDSALYFCASSVAWRGALNEQFFGPGTRLTVL.

V and J are TRBV20-1 and TRBJ2-3; TRBD2 might be the D (6 bases). Trimming cost V 1 base and J 2 bases, with 10 bases left between them. This CDR3 has 14 amino acids. Germline CDR1 is DFQATT and CDR2 is SNEGSKA (reference sequence). CDR3 coding DNA: TGCAGTGCTAGAGGGAGGGGCTACACAGATACGCAGTATTTT. Translating gives CSARGRGYTDTQYF.

The rearrangement joins TRBV12-3 or TRBV12-4 to TRBJ2-7; 10 bases match TRBD1. The CDR3 is 15 residues long. V lost 0 bases to trimming and J lost 5 bases; unmatched junction nucleotides: 4. CDR3 DNA: TGTGCCAGCAGTTTAGCGGGGGGACAGGGGCACGAGCAGTACTTC. Encoded protein: CASSLAGGQGHEQYF.

The table lists this clonotype with a few counts. This sequence joins TRBV29-1 and TRBJ2-7, with TRBD1 identical over 7 bases. V lost 4 bases and J lost 3; bases outside the gene matches: 6. CDR3 length: 13 amino acids. Germline lookup yields CDR1 SQVTM and CDR2 ANQGSEA. CDR3 in DNA: TGCAGCGTTGCCCAGGGGGACCTCTACGAGCAGTACTTC. Translation: CSVAQGDLYEQYF.

This clonotype was observed a handful of times. J is TRBJ2-3 and V is TRBV4-2; D may be TRBD1 or TRBD2 (5 bases each). Trimming took off 1 base at V and 2 bases at J, with 13 bases between the two ends. There are 16 residues in the CDR3. Germline CDR1 LGHNA, CDR2 YNFKEQ. The CDR3 loop reads CASSQGSRGNTDTQYF. CDR3 sequence (DNA): TGTGCCAGCAGCCAAGGGTCTCGGGGCAACACAGATACGCAGTATTTT.

This clonotype was observed a handful of times. The chain uses TRBV19 and TRBJ2-7, with D possibly TRBD1 on 5 matching bases. The CDR3 is made up of 14 amino acids. Germline CDR1 is LNHDA and CDR2 is SQIVND (reference sequence). V lost 3 bases and J 3 bases, leaving 12 bases between the germline ends. CDR3 coding DNA: TGTGCCAGTAGTATTAGCAGGGAAAACTACGAGCAGTACTTC. Translating gives CASSISRENYEQYF.

This clonotype has a count of ten or more. The genes are TRBV30 and TRBJ1-1; tentatively, D is TRBD1 (6 bases). Trimming pared 4 bases from V and 11 bases from J, leaving 14 bases between. The CDR3 is 11 residues long. Germline V gene lookup returns CDR1 GTSNPN and CDR2 SVGIG (reference sequence). The CDR3 sequence: CAWIWGTWAFF. The CDR3 DNA sequence: TGTGCCTGGATCTGGGGGACATGGGCTTTCTTT.

This clonotype has more than one count but fewer than ten. CDR3 protein: CASSLAQGLNTEAFF. CDR3 sequence (DNA): TGTGCCAGCAGCTTAGCCCAGGGACTTAACACTGAAGCTTTCTTT. This sequence joins TRBV7-9 and TRBJ1-1; the D gene is possibly TRBD1 (5 bases). Germline V gene lookup returns CDR1 SEHNR and CDR2 FQNEAQ (reference sequence). The germline V and J ends were trimmed by 0 bases and 2 bases, with 10 bases remaining between them. CDR3 length equals 15 residues.

This clonotype has only a few counts. The chain links TRBV20-1 to TRBJ2-3; TRBD2 aligns across 9 bases. Germline assignment: CDR1 DFQATT and CDR2 SNEGSKA (reference sequence). V was pared by 8 bases and J by 3 bases, with 3 bases of the junction left unmatched. The CDR3 spans 12 residues. DNA of the CDR3: TGCAGTAGCGGGGGGATAACAGATACGCAGTATTTT. This codes for CSSGGITDTQYF.

This clonotype was counted a few times. The chain uses TRBV25-1 and TRBJ1-1; the match to TRBD1 covers 8 bases. This CDR3 spans 15 amino acids. After removal of 7 bases from V and 1 base from J, the junction contained 8 bases not matched to a gene. Germline CDR1 is MGHDK and CDR2 is SYGVNS. This CDR3 is CASTPGGRGNTEAFF. CDR3 nucleotides: TGTGCCAGCACCCCAGGGGGCCGGGGGAACACTGAAGCTTTCTTT.